The 10 T cell receptor beta chains given below trace back to one sample, sequenced in a study of T cell clonotyping in hematopoietic cell transplantation. Profiling relied on immunoSEQ multiplex PCR, and the TCRdb table lists in-frame clones only, not all of them. The sample yields roughly 13,000 clones, 75% to 90% seen once. The sample's time point: recipient sample about 28 days before transplant, after cytoreduction. Material: peripheral blood mononuclear cells, obtained before stem cell transplant. The receptor source for this set is a man between 60 and 70 years old with acute myeloid leukemia. Some clones in this sample may be carry-over from other donors' samples.

This clone was observed a single time. CDR3 nucleotide sequence: TGCGCCAGCAGCCAAGATCGCAGGGGCTACGAGCAGTACTTC. Translation gives CASSQDRRGYEQYF. This chain connects TRBV4-3 to TRBJ2-7, with D tentatively TRBD1 (6 bases). The CDR3 loop spans 14 amino acids. V lost 0 bases, J lost 3 bases, and 9 bases lay in between. The germline CDR1 and CDR2 sequences are LGHNA and YSLEER.

The V gene is TRBV5-1, the J gene TRBJ2-7, with D maybe TRBD2 (8 bases). The CDR3 runs to 14 residues. CDR1 is SGHRS, CDR2 YFSETQ, per germline. Trimming left V 3 bases short and J 6 bases short, with 16 bases between. As DNA, the CDR3 is TGCGCCAGCAGCTCGGGGGGGGCAGGGGGCGAGCAGTACTTC. It specifies CASSSGGAGGEQYF.

The J gene is TRBJ2-7, the V gene TRBV19; TRBD2 aligns across 9 bases. The CDR3 spans 13 residues. V was pared by 5 bases and J by 13 bases, with 12 bases of the junction left unmatched. Germline V gene lookup returns CDR1 LNHDA and CDR2 SQIVND (reference sequence). The CDR3 here is CASSYLAGEGFYF. The CDR3 DNA is TGTGCCAGTAGTTACTTAGCGGGAGAGGGATTCTACTTC.

V gene TRBV7-2 combines with J gene TRBJ1-2; D remains ambiguous. The CDR3 covers 15 residues. The germline V gene has CDR1 SGHTA and CDR2 FQGNSA. V was shortened by 1 base and J by 1 base, with 10 bases between the two germline ends. CDR3 nucleotides: TGTGCCAGCAGCTTAGAGGTCGGACGTAACTATGGCTACACCTTC. Its protein product is CASSLEVGRNYGYTF.

The chain has TRBV7-8 and TRBJ1-1; D may be TRBD1 (5 bases). V lost 2 bases and J 3 bases, leaving 7 bases between the germline ends. Germline assignment: CDR1 SGHVS and CDR2 FQNEAQ. This CDR3 spans 13 amino acids. CDR3 amino acids: CASSLFRDTEAFF. The CDR3, as DNA: TGTGCCAGCAGCTTATTCAGGGACACTGAAGCTTTCTTT.

V usage is TRBV6-5 and J usage is TRBJ2-7; TRBD1 aligns across 8 bases. Losses at the gene ends were 8 bases for V and 7 bases for J; bases not matched to a gene: 4. There are 11 residues in the CDR3. From germline, CDR1 is MNHEY and CDR2 SVGAGI. The CDR3 DNA is TGTGCCAGCTCGACAGGGGAAGAGCAGTACTTC. Translating gives CASSTGEEQYF.

The J gene is TRBJ2-2, the V gene TRBV6-5; no clear D gene. The germline V gene encodes CDR1 MNHEY and CDR2 SVGAGI. The length of the CDR3 is 11 residues. Trimming left V 6 bases short and J 4 bases short, with 3 bases between. CDR3 residues: CASRSTGELFF. As DNA, the CDR3 is TGTGCCAGCAGAAGCACCGGGGAGCTGTTTTTT.

The sample holds one count of this clone. The chain couples TRBV2 to TRBJ1-1; possibly TRBD1 for D (6 bases). The ends were cut back, 5 bases at V and 0 bases at J, with 13 bases in the middle. CDR1 and CDR2 (germline): SNHLY, FYNNEI. CDR3 length equals 15 residues. In nucleotides, the CDR3 is TGTGCCAGCAGTCCCAAGACAGGCATGAACACTGAAGCTTTCTTT. This encodes CASSPKTGMNTEAFF.

The genes are TRBV4-2 and TRBJ1-3, with D perhaps matching TRBD1 (6 bases). The CDR3 is 17 amino acids. Germline V gives CDR1 LGHNA, CDR2 YNFKEQ. V was clipped by 4 bases and J by 0 bases, with 16 bases between them. The CDR3 DNA follows: TGTGCCAGCAGCCCCAGCACAGGGATTTACTCTGGAAACACCATATATTTT. Encoded protein: CASSPSTGIYSGNTIYF.

This chain connects TRBV5-1 to TRBJ1-1, with D unresolved. Trimming took off 5 bases at V and 3 bases at J, with 20 bases between the two ends. Per the germline V gene, CDR1 is SGHRS and CDR2 is YFSETQ. CDR3 length equals 16 residues. The CDR3 loop reads CASSSSRPQSHTEAFF. The DNA of the CDR3 is TGCGCCAGCAGTTCATCCAGGCCCCAGTCGCACACTGAAGCTTTCTTT.